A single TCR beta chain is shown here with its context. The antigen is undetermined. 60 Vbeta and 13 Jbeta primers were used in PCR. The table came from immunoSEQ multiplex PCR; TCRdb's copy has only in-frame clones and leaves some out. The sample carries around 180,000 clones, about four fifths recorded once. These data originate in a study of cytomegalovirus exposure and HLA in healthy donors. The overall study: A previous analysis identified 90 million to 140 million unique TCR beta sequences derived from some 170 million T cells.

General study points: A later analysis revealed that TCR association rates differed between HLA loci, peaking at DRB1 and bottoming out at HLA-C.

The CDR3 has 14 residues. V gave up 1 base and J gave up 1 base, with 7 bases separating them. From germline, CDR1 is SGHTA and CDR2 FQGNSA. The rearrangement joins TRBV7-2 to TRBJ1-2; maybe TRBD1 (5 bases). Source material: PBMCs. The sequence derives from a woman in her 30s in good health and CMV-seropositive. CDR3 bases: TGTGCCAGCAGCTTAGTGCAGGGTAACTATGGCTACACCTTC. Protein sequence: CASSLVQGNYGYTF.